What follows are 28 T cell receptor beta chains derived from one specimen sequenced in a study of cytomegalovirus exposure and HLA in healthy donors. In the PCR, 60 Vbeta and 13 Jbeta primers were used. TCRdb's table, derived via immunoSEQ multiplex PCR, lists solely in-frame clones and lacks some. The table has 70,000 to 85,000 clones, roughly 60% seen once. The specimen sequenced was PBMCs. Receptor source: a young man in good health and CMV-seropositive.

The rearrangement links TRBV7-9 to TRBJ1-2; 9 positions match TRBD1. Germline CDR1 and CDR2: SEHNR and FQNEAQ (reference sequence). Losses at the gene ends were 0 bases for V and 3 bases for J; bases not matched to a gene: 8. CDR3 size: 17 residues. The CDR3 loop reads CASSLARSTGGDYGYTF. As DNA, the CDR3 is TGTGCCAGCAGCTTAGCGCGGTCTACAGGGGGCGACTATGGCTACACCTTC.

This clone was observed a handful of times. The chain employs TRBV7-2 and TRBJ2-3, with 9 bases aligning to TRBD1. The CDR3 extends over 17 amino acids. Unmatched junction bases numbered 11, after V lost 5 bases and J lost 2 bases. The germline gives CDR1 SGHTA, CDR2 FQGNSA. The CDR3 DNA is TGTGCCAGCAGCCCGGACAGGGGAGAAGGAAACACAGATACGCAGTATTTT. Translated: CASSPDRGEGNTDTQYF.

The gene calls are TRBV4-1 and TRBJ1-2; a possible D gene is TRBD1 (5 bases). The CDR3 extends over 15 amino acids. Germline lookup yields CDR1 MGHRA and CDR2 YSYEKL. V was trimmed by 0 bases and J by 4 bases, leaving 12 bases between them. The CDR3 loop reads CASSQDAGKGYGYTF. The CDR3 DNA reads TGCGCCAGCAGCCAAGACGCAGGGAAAGGCTATGGCTACACCTTC.

This sequence joins TRBV6-4 and TRBJ2-1; 9 bases are a match to TRBD2. From germline, CDR1 is MRHNA and CDR2 SNTAGT. This CDR3 is 15 amino acids long. V dropped 2 bases and J dropped 3; count of bases not matched to a gene: 2. The CDR3 reads CASSDLAGSYNEQFF. The CDR3 coding sequence is TGTGCCAGCAGTGACCTAGCGGGAAGCTACAATGAGCAGTTCTTC.

The chain employs TRBV5-8 and TRBJ2-3, with D possibly matching TRBD1 (5 bases). The CDR3 consists of 14 residues. Deletions cut 2 bases from V and 1 base from J, with 8 bases between. Germline V lookup: CDR1 SGHTS, CDR2 YDEGEE. DNA for the CDR3: TGTGCCAGCAGCTTTCAGGGCGGCACAGATACGCAGTATTTT. This codes for CASSFQGGTDTQYF.

This clone was detected once. The chain carries TRBV6-5 and TRBJ2-3, with 8 bases lining up with TRBD2. Unmatched junction bases numbered 6, after V lost 6 bases and J lost 4 bases. Germline loops: CDR1 MNHEY, CDR2 SVGAGI. This CDR3 contains 14 residues. The CDR3 DNA sequence: TGTGCCAGCAGGACAGCGGGAGATGCAGATACGCAGTATTTT. As protein: CASRTAGDADTQYF.

This clone was detected only once. The chain employs TRBV5-4 and TRBJ2-1, with no clear D. V was pared by 4 bases and J by 2 bases, with 7 bases between. This CDR3 has 13 amino acids. Per germline, CDR1 SGHNT and CDR2 YYREEE (reference sequence). CDR3: CASSLRTYNEQFF. CDR3 in DNA: TGTGCCAGCAGCCTCAGGACCTACAATGAGCAGTTCTTC.

Only a few counts were recorded for this clone. For the CDR3, the DNA is TGTGCCAGTAGTCAAGACAGGGGCACTGAAGCTTTCTTT. As protein: CASSQDRGTEAFF. V and J are TRBV19 and TRBJ1-1; 8 nucleotides align to TRBD1. Germline V gene data show CDR1 as LNHDA and CDR2 as SQIVND (reference sequence). J was trimmed by 4 bases and V by 5 bases; bases with no gene match: 3. The CDR3 extends over 13 amino acids.

The genes are TRBV28 and TRBJ2-7; no reliable D call. Germline values: CDR1 MDHEN, CDR2 SYDVKM. The ends were cut back, 5 bases at V and 2 bases at J, with 7 bases in the middle. This CDR3 contains 12 residues. The CDR3, as DNA: TGTGCCAGCAGTCGCGGAACCTACGAGCAGTACTTC. Its protein is CASSRGTYEQYF.

The chain employs TRBV7-5 and TRBJ1-5; the D call in the table, TRBD1, was not verified against the DNA. TRBV7-5 is marked as a pseudogene. The CDR3 is 18 residues long. In nucleotides, the CDR3 is TGTGCCAGAAGCTTAGTAGTTGGGACACATCACCTCAATCAGCCCCAGCATTTT. This sequence encodes CARSLVVGTHHLNQPQHF.

The genes are TRBV28 and TRBJ2-5; 9 bases match TRBD1. The junction had 7 bases not matched to a gene; V was cut back by 7 bases and J by 4 bases. CDR3 size: 14 residues. Germline V gene data show CDR1 as MDHEN and CDR2 as SYDVKM. The CDR3 nucleotides are TGTGCCAGCACGACGGGACAGGGTAGAGAGACCCAGTACTTC. Encoded protein: CASTTGQGRETQYF.

The V and J genes are TRBV18 and TRBJ2-2, with D possibly matching TRBD2 (6 bases). V lost 0 bases and J lost 5, with 16 bases in between. The CDR3 consists of 17 residues. Germline V gene lookup returns CDR1 KGHSH and CDR2 LQKENI. CDR3 DNA sequence: TGTGCCAGCTCACCACCGGTCCGGGGGTCTAGTACCGGGGAGCTGTTTTTT. Its translation is CASSPPVRGSSTGELFF.

This clone was picked up a small number of times. The chain carries TRBV7-8 and TRBJ2-5; D is perhaps TRBD1 (6 bases). V was cut by 5 bases and J by 2 bases, with 12 bases left in between. CDR1 and CDR2 (germline): SGHVS, FQNEAQ. The CDR3 is 14 residues long. CDR3 sequence: CASSLPGQQETQYF. The CDR3 DNA is TGTGCCAGCAGCCTCCCCGGACAGCAAGAGACCCAGTACTTC.

This clone has only a few counts. The gene calls are TRBV6-1 and TRBJ2-1; perhaps TRBD1 as D (6 bases). Germline-derived CDR1 and CDR2 are MNHNS and SASEGT. Trimming removed 8 bases from V and 6 bases from J, with 8 bases in between. CDR3 length: 11 residues. The DNA for the CDR3 is TGTGCCAGCTCCAGGGGCAATGAGCAGTTCTTC. It codes for CASSRGNEQFF.

This rearrangement joins TRBV7-2 to TRBJ1-3, with 9 bases identical to TRBD1. Trimming cost V 5 bases and J 4 bases; bases outside gene matches: 6. Germline V gene lookup returns CDR1 SGHTA and CDR2 FQGNSA. The CDR3 sequence is 15 residues long. The CDR3 region is CASSNRGQGGNTIYF. The CDR3 DNA follows: TGTGCCAGCAGCAACAGGGGGCAGGGGGGAAACACCATATATTTT.

The V and J genes are TRBV4-3 and TRBJ2-3, with D maybe TRBD2 (5 bases). The CDR3 consists of 16 residues. Germline CDR1 is LGHNA and CDR2 is YSLEER. V shed 1 base and J shed 1 base, with 12 bases lying between them. The CDR3 coding sequence is TGCGCCAGCAGCCAAGGGGCTAGCTTGGGCACAGATACGCAGTATTTT. Amino acid sequence: CASSQGASLGTDTQYF.

This clone was detected a few times. The chain uses TRBV5-5 and TRBJ1-4; 7 nucleotides line up with TRBD1. The length of the CDR3 is 14 residues. The germline V gene has CDR1 SGHKS and CDR2 YYEKEE (reference sequence). V lost 0 bases to trimming and J lost 5 bases; unmatched junction nucleotides: 1. DNA of the CDR3: TGTGCCAGCAGCTTGGGAGGGGGCAATGAAAAACTGTTTTTT. It specifies CASSLGGGNEKLFF.

CDR3 sequence: CASSRRTGNTEAFF. CDR3 DNA: TGTGCCAGCAGCCGACGTACGGGGAACACTGAAGCTTTCTTT. V and J are TRBV9 and TRBJ1-1; D remains ambiguous. This CDR3 region has 14 residues. From germline, CDR1 is SGDLS and CDR2 YYNGEE. The V gene lost 4 bases and the J gene lost 1 base, with 11 bases spanning the gap.

A few counts support this clone. This sequence joins TRBV19 and TRBJ1-5, with D perhaps TRBD1 (5 bases). CDR3 length: 15 amino acids. Trimming stripped 7 bases from V and 5 bases from J, with 18 bases between. Germline lookup yields CDR1 LNHDA and CDR2 SQIVND (reference sequence). CDR3 sequence: CASMRDTGLDQPQHF. In DNA, the CDR3 is TGTGCCAGTATGCGGGATACAGGACTCGATCAGCCCCAGCATTTT.

This chain connects TRBV19 to TRBJ2-4, with D possibly being TRBD1 (5 bases). V lost 10 bases to trimming and J lost 0 bases, with 19 bases between them. This CDR3 comprises 16 residues. Germline loops: CDR1 LNHDA, CDR2 SQIVND (reference sequence). Here the CDR3 DNA reads TGTGCCACCACGACAGTCAAGGTTTTAGCCAAAAACATTCAGTACTTC. As protein: CATTTVKVLAKNIQYF.

The V gene is TRBV5-6, the J gene TRBJ2-7; the D is unclear. Per the germline V gene, CDR1 is SGHDT and CDR2 is YYEEEE. The CDR3 covers 11 residues. V was trimmed by 4 bases and J by 3 bases, leaving 5 bases between them. The CDR3: CASSAYYEQYF. The CDR3 nucleotides read TGTGCCAGCAGCGCCTACTACGAGCAGTACTTC.

This clone appeared a single time. The chain's CDR3 is CASSLSAGLQPQHF. The CDR3 nucleotides read TGTGCCAGCAGCTTATCTGCAGGGCTTCAGCCCCAGCATTTT. The V gene is TRBV7-6, the J gene TRBJ1-5; perhaps TRBD1 as D (5 bases). Looked up from germline, CDR1 is SGHVS and CDR2 is FNYEAQ. V was trimmed by 2 bases and J by 6 bases, leaving 11 bases between them. The CDR3 covers 14 residues.

The V and J genes are TRBV7-3 and TRBJ2-1; 7 nucleotides match TRBD2. Germline V gene sequence: CDR1 SGHTA, CDR2 FQGTGA. Trimming took 2 bases from V and 7 from J; bases not matched to a gene: 11. This CDR3 is built from 16 residues. CDR3 coding DNA: TGTGCCAGCAGCTTATCCGGCGGGAGTGTAAGGAATGAGCAGTTCTTC. Amino acid sequence: CASSLSGGSVRNEQFF.

This clone was detected a few times. The chain uses TRBV19 and TRBJ2-1; 12 bases align to TRBD2. In germline, CDR1 is LNHDA, CDR2 SQIVND (reference sequence). This CDR3 spans 18 amino acids. The J segment lost 2 bases and the V segment lost 0 bases, leaving 5 bases of the junction unmatched. CDR3 DNA sequence: TGTGCCAGTAGTATAGATGCTCTAGCGGGAGGGGCCTACAATGAGCAGTTCTTC. Translating it yields CASSIDALAGGAYNEQFF.

As for this clone: The identical CDR3 is also encoded by other nucleotide sequences in the sample. V and J are TRBV5-1 and TRBJ1-3, with unresolved D. Germline values: CDR1 SGHRS, CDR2 YFSETQ. The length of the CDR3 is 16 residues. The V gene lost 0 bases and the J gene lost 1 base, with 11 bases spanning the gap. DNA for the CDR3: TGCGCCAGCAGCTTGGCAGGTCCCATTTCTGGAAACACCATATATTTT. This sequence encodes CASSLAGPISGNTIYF.

CDR3 residues: CASSTGGQVQQETQYF. CDR3 bases: TGTGCCAGCAGCACCGGGGGACAGGTCCAACAAGAGACCCAGTACTTC. The V call is TRBV11-2, the J call TRBJ2-5; 8 bases map to TRBD1. Per germline, CDR1 SGHAT and CDR2 FQNNGV. V trimming: 5 bases; J trimming: 2 bases; junction bases outside the gene matches: 10. This CDR3 spans 16 amino acids.

The chain recombines TRBV29-1 with TRBJ1-5; D is undetermined. The V gene's germline CDR1 is SQVTM and CDR2 ANQGSEA. Deletions cut 0 bases from V and 3 bases from J, with 6 bases between. This CDR3 spans 13 amino acids. CDR3 region: CSVEETNNQPQHF. The DNA for the CDR3 is TGCAGCGTTGAAGAAACAAACAATCAGCCCCAGCATTTT.

V and J are TRBV5-6 and TRBJ2-5; 11 bases map to TRBD2. J gave up 5 bases and V 0 bases, and 12 bases lay outside the gene matches. CDR3 length equals 18 residues. Germline V gene lookup returns CDR1 SGHDT and CDR2 YYEEEE. The CDR3 spells CASSLEDSGGAFWETQYF. In nucleotides, the CDR3 is TGTGCCAGCAGCTTGGAGGATAGCGGGGGGGCTTTTTGGGAGACCCAGTACTTC.